This TCR beta chain was recovered during a study of blood T cell repertoires in COVID-19. Per the study methods: How many nucleated cells were present was estimated from reference gene primer amplification. The assay was immunoSEQ multiplex PCR, and TCRdb's table has in-frame clones only and misses some. That table supplies the V and J calls and clone size; D and trimming were determined from the DNA. The sample records 300,000 to 350,000 clones, over 75% being singletons. Participants, 18 to 89 years old, spanned 24 US areas. Recovery among Cohort 3 donors was established by two negative PCRs, clearance, or symptom resolution. CDR3 size: 13 residues. Trimming cost V 0 bases and J 6 bases, with 9 bases left between them. Germline CDR1 and CDR2: MNHEY and SVGAGI.

Sample: PBMCs or T cells enriched from blood (not recorded which). This chain links TRBV6-5 with TRBJ2-7; weak D call: TRBD2 (5 bases). This clonotype was sampled from a man under 40 who had recovered from COVID-19. Here the CDR3 reads CASSYSTGVEQYF. CDR3 nucleotide sequence: TGTGCCAGCAGTTACTCGACCGGGGTCGAGCAGTACTTC.